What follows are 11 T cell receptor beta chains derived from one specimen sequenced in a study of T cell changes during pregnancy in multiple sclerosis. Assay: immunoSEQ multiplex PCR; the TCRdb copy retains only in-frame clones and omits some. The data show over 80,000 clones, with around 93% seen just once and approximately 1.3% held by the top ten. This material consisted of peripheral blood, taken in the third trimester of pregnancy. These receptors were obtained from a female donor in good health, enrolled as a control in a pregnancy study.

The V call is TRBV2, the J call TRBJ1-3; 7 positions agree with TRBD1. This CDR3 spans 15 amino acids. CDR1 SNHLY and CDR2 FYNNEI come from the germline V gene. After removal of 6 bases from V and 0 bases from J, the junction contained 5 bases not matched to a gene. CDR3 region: CASSEQGSSGNTIYF. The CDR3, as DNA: TGTGCCAGCAGCGAACAGGGGAGCTCTGGAAACACCATATATTTT.

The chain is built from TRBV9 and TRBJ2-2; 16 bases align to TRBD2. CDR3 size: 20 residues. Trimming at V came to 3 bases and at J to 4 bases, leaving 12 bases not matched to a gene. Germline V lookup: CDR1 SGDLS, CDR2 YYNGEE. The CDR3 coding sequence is TGTGCCAGCAGCGGAGAGAAACCGGGACTAGCGGGAGGGAGCACCGGGGAGCTGTTTTTT. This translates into CASSGEKPGLAGGSTGELFF.

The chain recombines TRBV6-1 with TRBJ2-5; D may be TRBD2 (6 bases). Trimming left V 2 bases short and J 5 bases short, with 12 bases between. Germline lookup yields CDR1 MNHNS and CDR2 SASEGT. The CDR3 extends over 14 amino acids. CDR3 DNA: TGTGCCAGCAGTGAAACTAGCCTGCGGGAGACCCAGTACTTC. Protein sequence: CASSETSLRETQYF.

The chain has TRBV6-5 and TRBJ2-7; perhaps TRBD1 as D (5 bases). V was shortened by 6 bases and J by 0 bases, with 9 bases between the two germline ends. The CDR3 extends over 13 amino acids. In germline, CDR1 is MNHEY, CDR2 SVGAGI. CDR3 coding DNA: TGTGCCAGCAGGTCACAGGACTCCTACGAGCAGTACTTC. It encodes CASRSQDSYEQYF.

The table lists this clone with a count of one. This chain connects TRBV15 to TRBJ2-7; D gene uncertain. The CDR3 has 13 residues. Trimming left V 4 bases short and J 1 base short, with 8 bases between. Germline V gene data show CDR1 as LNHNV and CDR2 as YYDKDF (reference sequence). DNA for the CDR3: TGTGCCACCAGCATCACGGAGTCCTACGAGCAGTACTTC. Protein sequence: CATSITESYEQYF.

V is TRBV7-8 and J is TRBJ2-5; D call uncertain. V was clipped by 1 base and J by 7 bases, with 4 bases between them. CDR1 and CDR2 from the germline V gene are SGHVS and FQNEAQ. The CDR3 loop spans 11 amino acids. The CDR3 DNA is TGTGCCAGCAGCTTAGGAGTGACCCAGTACTTC. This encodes CASSLGVTQYF.

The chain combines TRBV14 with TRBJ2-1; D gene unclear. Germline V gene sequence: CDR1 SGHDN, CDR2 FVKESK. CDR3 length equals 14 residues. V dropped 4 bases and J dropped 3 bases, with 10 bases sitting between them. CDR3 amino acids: CASSPPYNYNEQFF. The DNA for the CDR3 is TGTGCCAGCAGCCCCCCTTACAACTACAATGAGCAGTTCTTC.

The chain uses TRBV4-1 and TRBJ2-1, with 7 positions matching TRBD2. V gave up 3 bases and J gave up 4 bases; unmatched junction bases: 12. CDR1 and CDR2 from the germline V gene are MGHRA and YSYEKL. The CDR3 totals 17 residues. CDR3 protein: CASSQTTGIAGYNEQFF. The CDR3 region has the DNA TGCGCCAGCAGCCAGACTACCGGGATAGCGGGTTACAATGAGCAGTTCTTC.

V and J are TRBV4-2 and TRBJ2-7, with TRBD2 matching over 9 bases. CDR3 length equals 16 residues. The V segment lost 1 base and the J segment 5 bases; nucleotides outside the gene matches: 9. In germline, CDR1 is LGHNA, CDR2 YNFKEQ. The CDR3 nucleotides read TGTGCCAGCAGCCAAGTCGTGGGGGCTAGCGGGAACGAGCAGTACTTC. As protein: CASSQVVGASGNEQYF.

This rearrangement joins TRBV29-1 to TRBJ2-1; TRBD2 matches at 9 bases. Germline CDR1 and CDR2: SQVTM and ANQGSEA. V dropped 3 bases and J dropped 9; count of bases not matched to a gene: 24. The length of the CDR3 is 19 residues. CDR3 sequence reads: CSVDQVRVLAGVVLGEQFF. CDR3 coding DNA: TGCAGCGTTGATCAGGTCCGGGTCTTAGCGGGAGTTGTTTTAGGTGAGCAGTTCTTC.

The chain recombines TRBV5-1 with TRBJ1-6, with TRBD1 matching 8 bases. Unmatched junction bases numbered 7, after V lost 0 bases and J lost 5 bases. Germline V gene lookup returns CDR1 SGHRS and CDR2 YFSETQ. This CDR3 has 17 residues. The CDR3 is CASSLGTGRRNNSPLHF. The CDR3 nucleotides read TGCGCCAGCAGCTTGGGGACAGGGCGGAGAAATAATTCACCCCTCCACTTT. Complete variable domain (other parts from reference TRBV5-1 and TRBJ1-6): KAGVTQTPRYLIKTRGQQVTLSCSPISGHRSVSWYQQTPGQGLQFLFEYFSETQRNKGNFPGRFSGRQFSNSRSEMNVSTLELGDSALYLCASSLGTGRRNNSPLHFGNGTRLTVT.